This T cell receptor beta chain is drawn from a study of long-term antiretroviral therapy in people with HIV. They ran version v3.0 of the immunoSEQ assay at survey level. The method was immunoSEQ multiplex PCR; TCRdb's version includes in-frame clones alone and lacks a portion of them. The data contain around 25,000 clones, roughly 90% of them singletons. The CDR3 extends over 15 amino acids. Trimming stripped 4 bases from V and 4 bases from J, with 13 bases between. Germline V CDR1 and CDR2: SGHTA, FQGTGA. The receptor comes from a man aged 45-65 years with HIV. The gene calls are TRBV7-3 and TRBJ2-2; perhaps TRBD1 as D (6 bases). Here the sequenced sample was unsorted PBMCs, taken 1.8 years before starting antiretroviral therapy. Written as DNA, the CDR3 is TGTGCCAGCAGCTCGACCCGAGGGGGCACCGGGGAGCTGTTTTTT. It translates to CASSSTRGGTGELFF.